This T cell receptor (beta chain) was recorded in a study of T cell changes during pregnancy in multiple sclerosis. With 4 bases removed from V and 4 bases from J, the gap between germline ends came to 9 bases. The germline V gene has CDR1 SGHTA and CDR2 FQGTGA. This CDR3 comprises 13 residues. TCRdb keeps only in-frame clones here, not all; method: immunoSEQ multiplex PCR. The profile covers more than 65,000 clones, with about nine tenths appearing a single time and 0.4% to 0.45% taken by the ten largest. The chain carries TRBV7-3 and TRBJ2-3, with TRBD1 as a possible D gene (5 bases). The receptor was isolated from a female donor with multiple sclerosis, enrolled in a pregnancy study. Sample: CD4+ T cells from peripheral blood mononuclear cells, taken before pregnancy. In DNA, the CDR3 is TGTGCCAGCAGCTATCAGGGTGCAGATACGCAGTATTTT. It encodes CASSYQGADTQYF.